The clone carrying this TCR beta chain was picked up a small number of times. Its antigen is unknown. The V gene lost 1 base and the J gene lost 2 bases, with 11 bases spanning the gap. CDR1 and CDR2 from the germline V gene are LGHNA and YSLEER. CDR3 size: 15 residues. This entry comes from a study of blood T cells in healthy people across ages. A sample-barcoded 5' primer and a J-beta primer mix were used in a second PCR of roughly 7 to 11 cycles. Every molecule of cDNA carried a tag from a template-switch adaptor with 12 random nucleotides. TCRdb reprocessed the 5' RACE reads with MiXCR, giving one entry per CDR3 protein. The sample consists of 780,000 or so distinct CDR3 sequences, 56% of them appearing once. Each donor was a healthy Caucasian individual from Russia, aged about 6 to 90. Study-level points and caveats: There were more naive CD4+ cells and higher diversity in long-lived donors than in aged donors.

This clonotype was obtained from a man aged 40-50 years in good health. The chain couples TRBV4-3 to TRBJ2-5; D not certain. The specimen sequenced was blood. The CDR3 sequence: CASSQGSVGQETQYF. CDR3 sequence (DNA): TGCGCCAGCAGCCAAGGATCAGTAGGGCAAGAGACCCAGTACTTC.